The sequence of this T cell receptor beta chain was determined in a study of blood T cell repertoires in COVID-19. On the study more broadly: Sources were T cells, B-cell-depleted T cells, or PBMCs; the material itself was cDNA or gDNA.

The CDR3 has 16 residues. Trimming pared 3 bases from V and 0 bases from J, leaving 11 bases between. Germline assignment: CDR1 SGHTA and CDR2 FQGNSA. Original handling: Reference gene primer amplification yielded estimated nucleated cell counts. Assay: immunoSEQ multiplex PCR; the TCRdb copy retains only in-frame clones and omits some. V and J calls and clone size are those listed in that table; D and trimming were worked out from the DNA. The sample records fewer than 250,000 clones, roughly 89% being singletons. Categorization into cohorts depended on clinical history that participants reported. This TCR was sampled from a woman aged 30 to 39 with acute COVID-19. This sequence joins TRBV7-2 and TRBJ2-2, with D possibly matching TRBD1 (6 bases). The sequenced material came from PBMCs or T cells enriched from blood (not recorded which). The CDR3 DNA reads TGTGCCAGCAGCTTGGGGGCTTCCGCGAACACCGGGGAGCTGTTTTTT. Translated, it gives CASSLGASANTGELFF.